These 21 T cell receptor beta chains were all obtained from the same sample, sequenced in a study of cytomegalovirus exposure and HLA in healthy donors. PCR used 60 Vbeta primers and 13 Jbeta primers. Using immunoSEQ multiplex PCR, the repertoire was profiled, and TCRdb retains in-frame clones only, with some absent. This sample has roughly 120,000 clones, with about 73% found just once. Specimen: PBMCs. All receptors come from a woman in her twenties or thirties in good health and CMV-seronegative.

The rearrangement links TRBV27 to TRBJ1-5; D is unresolved. Germline V gene lookup returns CDR1 MNHEY and CDR2 SMNVEV (reference sequence). With 10 bases removed from V and 2 bases from J, the gap between germline ends came to 9 bases. The CDR3 totals 12 residues. The CDR3 DNA follows: TGTGCCACCAAGCGGGGCAATCAGCCCCAGCATTTT. It codes for CATKRGNQPQHF.

The chain recombines TRBV30 with TRBJ2-7; possible D gene TRBD1, 6 bases. V lost 3 bases to trimming and J lost 2 bases, with 17 bases between them. The germline V gene has CDR1 GTSNPN and CDR2 SVGIG (reference sequence). The CDR3 is 15 amino acids. CDR3 loop: CAWSALTGIAYEQYF. The CDR3 bases are TGTGCCTGGAGCGCGCTTACAGGGATCGCCTACGAGCAGTACTTC.

This chain links TRBV28 with TRBJ2-3; TRBD2 matches at 9 bases. The germline CDR1 and CDR2 sequences are MDHEN and SYDVKM. CDR3 length: 15 residues. V shed 6 bases and J 4 bases; nucleotides not matched to a gene: 8. CDR3 region: CASSIAGAGADTQYF. The CDR3 nucleotides read TGTGCCAGCAGCATAGCGGGAGCGGGGGCAGATACGCAGTATTTT.

The chain has TRBV19 and TRBJ1-6; D might be TRBD1 (5 bases). CDR1 is LNHDA and CDR2 is SQIVND in the germline V gene (reference sequence). The CDR3 spans 15 residues. V was trimmed by 1 base and J by 4 bases, leaving 8 bases between them. CDR3 sequence (DNA): TGTGCCAGTAGTATAGGAGGACAATATAATTCACCCCTCCACTTT. Its protein is CASSIGGQYNSPLHF.

The chain uses TRBV5-1 and TRBJ2-7, with 7 bases identical to TRBD1. The CDR3 contains 15 residues. The V gene's germline CDR1 is SGHRS and CDR2 YFSETQ. V trimming: 1 base; J trimming: 3 bases; junction bases outside the gene matches: 7. The DNA of the CDR3 is TGCGCCAGCAGCTTGTCACAGGGGACCCGCTACGAGCAGTACTTC. Protein: CASSLSQGTRYEQYF.

The rearrangement links TRBV6-5 to TRBJ2-7; TRBD1 is a possible D gene (5 bases). The germline CDR1 and CDR2 sequences are MNHEY and SVGAGI. Trimming cost V 2 bases and J 2 bases, with 7 bases left between them. The CDR3 runs to 13 residues. CDR3 residues: CASSYGRAYEQYF. CDR3 nucleotide sequence: TGTGCCAGCAGTTACGGCAGGGCCTACGAGCAGTACTTC.

The chain is built from TRBV18 and TRBJ1-1, with TRBD1 matching 10 bases. There are 13 residues in the CDR3. Germline-derived CDR1 and CDR2 are KGHSH and LQKENI. Losses at the gene ends were 3 bases for V and 10 bases for J; bases not matched to a gene: 5. CDR3 loop: CASSPGTGEIAFF. CDR3 coding DNA: TGTGCCAGCTCACCCGGGACAGGGGAAATAGCTTTCTTT.

This rearrangement joins TRBV6-5 to TRBJ2-1; TRBD1 agrees at 12 bases. CDR1 and CDR2 (germline): MNHEY, SVGAGI. V was pared by 4 bases and J by 12 bases, with 7 bases of the junction left unmatched. This CDR3 is 14 amino acids long. The DNA for the CDR3 is TGTGCCAGCAGTTCCCGGGACAGGGGGCAAGGGCAGTTCTTC. Translation: CASSSRDRGQGQFF.

The rearrangement links TRBV15 to TRBJ1-2; 7 bases map to TRBD1. J gave up 5 bases and V 3 bases, and 9 bases lay outside the gene matches. CDR1 and CDR2 from the germline V gene are LNHNV and YYDKDF (reference sequence). CDR3 length equals 15 residues. CDR3 amino acids: CATSSKKNRGYGYTF. For the CDR3, the DNA is TGTGCCACCAGCAGCAAAAAGAACAGGGGTTATGGCTACACCTTC. Together with reference TRBV15 and TRBJ1-2, the CDR3 gives the full variable domain: DAMVIQNPRYQVTQFGKPVTLSCSQTLNHNVMYWYQQKSSQAPKLLFHYYDKDFNNEADTPDNFQSRRPNTSFCFLDIRSPGLGDTAMYLCATSSKKNRGYGYTFGSGTRLTVV.

The table lists this clone with a count of one. The rearrangement uses TRBV28 and TRBJ2-7, with 11 bases matching TRBD2. Losses at the gene ends were 5 bases for V and 7 bases for J; bases not matched to a gene: 10. This CDR3 spans 15 amino acids. Per germline, CDR1 MDHEN and CDR2 SYDVKM. The CDR3 DNA reads as TGTGCCAGCAGTCCGGAGACTAGCGGGAAACGGGAGCAGTACTTC. It encodes CASSPETSGKREQYF.

V usage is TRBV10-3 and J usage is TRBJ1-1; the D is unclear. The CDR3 sequence is 14 residues long. The V gene lost 6 bases and the J gene lost 4 bases, with 15 bases spanning the gap. Germline V gene lookup returns CDR1 ENHRY and CDR2 SYGVKD. The CDR3 DNA sequence: TGTGCCATCAGCACGACTGGGTCGGGCACTGAAGCTTTCTTT. The encoded protein is CAISTTGSGTEAFF.

The genes are TRBV7-9 and TRBJ2-7; D perhaps matches TRBD2 (6 bases). V lost 2 bases and J 3 bases, leaving 11 bases between the germline ends. Per germline, CDR1 SEHNR and CDR2 FQNEAQ (reference sequence). The CDR3 covers 14 residues. The CDR3 bases are TGTGCCAGCAGCTTATCCGGGACTGTCTACGAGCAGTACTTC. This encodes CASSLSGTVYEQYF.

The V and J genes are TRBV6-5 and TRBJ2-1; 16 positions agree with TRBD2. The germline V gene has CDR1 MNHEY and CDR2 SVGAGI. The CDR3 extends over 16 amino acids. Germline trimming cut 4 bases from V and 8 bases from J; bases unmatched to any gene: 5. The CDR3 region is CASSSGTSGGADEQFF. CDR3 coding DNA: TGTGCCAGCAGTTCCGGGACTAGCGGGGGGGCGGATGAGCAGTTCTTC.

The chain has TRBV7-9 and TRBJ2-3, with D hard to call. V was pared by 5 bases and J by 1 base, with 7 bases between. The length of the CDR3 is 13 residues. Germline-derived CDR1 and CDR2 are SEHNR and FQNEAQ (reference sequence). As DNA, the CDR3 is TGTGCCAGCAGCCCCCGGGGCACAGATACGCAGTATTTT. Translating it yields CASSPRGTDTQYF. Filled out from reference TRBV7-9 and TRBJ2-3, the complete variable domain reads DTGVSQNPRHKITKRGQNVTFRCDPISEHNRLYWYRQTLGQGPEFLTYFQNEAQLEKSRLLSDRFSAERPKGSFSTLEIQRTEQGDSAMYLCASSPRGTDTQYFGPGTRLTVL.

This clone was counted only a few times. The chain recombines TRBV4-3 with TRBJ1-6; the D is unclear. The CDR3 spans 14 residues. Germline lookup yields CDR1 LGHNA and CDR2 YSLEER. Trimming pared 1 base from V and 7 bases from J, leaving 8 bases between. CDR3 sequence reads: CASSQGAQNSPLHF. CDR3 DNA: TGCGCCAGCAGCCAAGGGGCCCAGAATTCACCCCTCCACTTT.

This clone has just a few counts. This chain connects TRBV2 to TRBJ2-5; TRBD2 matches 9 bases. Germline-derived CDR1 and CDR2 are SNHLY and FYNNEI. V shed 2 bases and J 5 bases; nucleotides not matched to a gene: 3. This CDR3 has 14 amino acids. CDR3 in amino acids: CASSERTSDETQYF. CDR3 DNA: TGTGCCAGCAGTGAACGGACTAGCGATGAGACCCAGTACTTC.

The chain carries TRBV4-3 and TRBJ2-5; D uncertain. Per germline, CDR1 LGHNA and CDR2 YSLEER. Trimming removed 0 bases at V and 5 bases at J, with 13 bases between. The length of the CDR3 is 15 residues. The CDR3 region has the DNA TGCGCCAGCAGCCAAGAGGCTAGGTCTCGGGAGACCCAGTACTTC. The encoded protein is CASSQEARSRETQYF.

CDR3 protein: CASSLGGENTEAFF. As DNA, the CDR3 is TGTGCCAGCAGCTTAGGGGGCGAGAACACTGAAGCTTTCTTT. The chain is built from TRBV7-3 and TRBJ1-1, with a tentative D call TRBD1 (6 bases). Trimming removed 2 bases from V and 1 base from J, with 8 bases in between. Germline V gene lookup returns CDR1 SGHTA and CDR2 FQGTGA. The length of the CDR3 is 14 residues.

This chain uses TRBV30 with TRBJ1-2; a weak D match, TRBD1 (6 bases). The germline gives CDR1 GTSNPN, CDR2 SVGIG (reference sequence). The CDR3 length is 14 residues. Trimming took off 3 bases at V and 2 bases at J, with 13 bases between the two ends. The CDR3 region has the DNA TGTGCCTGGAGGGAGCCAGGGGCCAACTATGGCTACACCTTC. Its translation is CAWREPGANYGYTF.

The V call is TRBV30, the J call TRBJ2-7, with 7 bases identical to TRBD1. Germline V gene data show CDR1 as GTSNPN and CDR2 as SVGIG (reference sequence). V lost 5 bases and J lost 5; bases outside the gene matches: 6. The CDR3 extends over 12 amino acids. The CDR3 here is CAWEKDRDEQYF. In DNA, the CDR3 is TGTGCCTGGGAAAAAGACAGGGACGAGCAGTACTTC. The variable domain in full, completed from reference TRBV30 and TRBJ2-7, reads SQTIHQWPATLVQPVGSPLSLECTVEGTSNPNLYWYRQAAGRGLQLLFYSVGIGQISSEVPQNLSASRPQDRQFILSSKKLLLSDSGFYLCAWEKDRDEQYFGPGTRLTVT.

The chain has TRBV29-1 and TRBJ1-1; weak D call: TRBD1 (5 bases). V lost 4 bases and J lost 0, with 9 bases in between. The germline V gene encodes CDR1 SQVTM and CDR2 ANQGSEA. The CDR3 runs to 13 residues. The CDR3 protein is CSVVGVMNTEAFF. The CDR3 bases are TGCAGCGTTGTAGGGGTGATGAACACTGAAGCTTTCTTT.